A single sample gave rise to the 5 T cell receptor beta chains below, sequenced in a study of cytomegalovirus exposure and HLA in healthy donors. The PCR made use of 60 Vbeta and 13 Jbeta primers. Assay used: immunoSEQ multiplex PCR; TCRdb lists only in-frame clones, some missing. The data hold about 75,000 clones, with around 80% observed a single time. Sequencing was performed on PBMCs. These receptors all stem from a man younger than 35 in good health and CMV-seronegative.

In this sample, this clone is medium-sized (0.01 to 0.1%). The chain joins TRBV7-9 to TRBJ2-1; D may be TRBD1 (5 bases). This CDR3 is 14 amino acids long. Germline loops: CDR1 SEHNR, CDR2 FQNEAQ (reference sequence). The V gene lost 6 bases and the J gene lost 7 bases, with 16 bases spanning the gap. The CDR3 region has the DNA TGTGCCAGCAGTGCCCAATCGGCAGGGAATGAGCAGTTCTTC. Translating gives CASSAQSAGNEQFF.

Worth noting for this clone: One junction end disagrees with the germline gene, perhaps due to a read error. Other nucleotide sequences in the sample specify the same CDR3. J is TRBJ1-6 and V is TRBV28; perhaps TRBD1 as D (5 bases). CDR3 length: 16 residues. The germline V gene encodes CDR1 MDHEN and CDR2 SYDVKM. The CDR3 reads CASNLGGSSYNSPLHF. The DNA for the CDR3 is TGTGCCAGCAACCTTGGGGGGAGCTCCTATAATTCCCCCCTCCACTTT.

The V gene is TRBV6-5, the J gene TRBJ1-2; D not certain. Germline CDR1 and CDR2: MNHEY and SVGAGI. The CDR3 is 12 amino acids. V was clipped by 11 bases and J by 5 bases, with 15 bases between them. CDR3 sequence reads: CAALVSGYGYTF. The CDR3 DNA sequence: TGTGCCGCCTTAGTCTCGGGGTATGGCTACACCTTC.

The chain couples TRBV6-6 to TRBJ2-7; 7 bases are shared with TRBD1. Germline trimming cut 0 bases from V and 5 bases from J; bases unmatched to any gene: 7. CDR3 length: 15 amino acids. Germline V gene data show CDR1 as MNHNY and CDR2 as SVGAGI (reference sequence). The CDR3 is CASSYSRPGGNEQYF. The CDR3 nucleotides read TGTGCCAGCAGTTACTCGAGGCCAGGGGGTAACGAGCAGTACTTC.

The chain uses TRBV28 and TRBJ2-7; 8 nucleotides line up with TRBD1. The germline V gene has CDR1 MDHEN and CDR2 SYDVKM. The CDR3 extends over 15 amino acids. V trimming: 4 bases; J trimming: 2 bases; junction bases outside the gene matches: 7. The CDR3 sequence: CASSSNGQGAYEQYF. The CDR3 DNA sequence: TGTGCCAGCAGTTCCAATGGACAGGGAGCCTACGAGCAGTACTTC. The full variable domain, with the rest looked up from reference TRBV28 and TRBJ2-7, is DVKVTQSSRYLVKRTGEKVFLECVQDMDHENMFWYRQDPGLGLRLIYFSYDVKMKEKGDIPEGYSVSREKKERFSLILESASTNQTSMYLCASSSNGQGAYEQYFGPGTRLTVT.